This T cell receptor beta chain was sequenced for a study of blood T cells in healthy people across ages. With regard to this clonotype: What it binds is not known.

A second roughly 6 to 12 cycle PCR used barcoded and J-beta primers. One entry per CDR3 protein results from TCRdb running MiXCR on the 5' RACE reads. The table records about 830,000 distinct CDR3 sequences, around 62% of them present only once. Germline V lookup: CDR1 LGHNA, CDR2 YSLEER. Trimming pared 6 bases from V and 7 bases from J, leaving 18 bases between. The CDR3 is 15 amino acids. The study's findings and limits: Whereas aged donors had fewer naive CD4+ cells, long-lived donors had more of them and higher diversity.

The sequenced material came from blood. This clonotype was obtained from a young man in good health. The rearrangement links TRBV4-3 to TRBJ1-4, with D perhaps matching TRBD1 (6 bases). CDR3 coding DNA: TGCGCCAGCAGTCGAGAAGGGGGGCGCGGTGAAAAACTGTTTTTT. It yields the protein CASSREGGRGEKLFF.